This T cell receptor beta chain was documented in a study of CD8+ T cells in alopecia areata. RNA extraction was followed by reverse transcription into cDNA, which acted as the sequencing template. Profiled with immunoSEQ multiplex PCR; TCRdb holds only in-frame clones, not every one. The data contain about 110,000 clones, under 60% of them seen just once; the ten biggest clones take up around 25%. The CDR3 has 15 amino acids. Germline loops: CDR1 ENHRY, CDR2 SYGVKD. Between the trimmed V and J ends, which lost 0 bases and 1 base, there was a span of 9 bases. The table lists this clone with a few counts.

J is TRBJ1-1 and V is TRBV10-3, with D uncertain. The sample was NKG2D-low CD8+ T cells sorted from blood. The origin of this receptor is a human donor with alopecia areata. CDR3 residues: CAISESVESNTEAFF. Here the CDR3 DNA reads TGTGCCATCAGTGAGTCCGTGGAATCGAACACTGAAGCTTTCTTT.